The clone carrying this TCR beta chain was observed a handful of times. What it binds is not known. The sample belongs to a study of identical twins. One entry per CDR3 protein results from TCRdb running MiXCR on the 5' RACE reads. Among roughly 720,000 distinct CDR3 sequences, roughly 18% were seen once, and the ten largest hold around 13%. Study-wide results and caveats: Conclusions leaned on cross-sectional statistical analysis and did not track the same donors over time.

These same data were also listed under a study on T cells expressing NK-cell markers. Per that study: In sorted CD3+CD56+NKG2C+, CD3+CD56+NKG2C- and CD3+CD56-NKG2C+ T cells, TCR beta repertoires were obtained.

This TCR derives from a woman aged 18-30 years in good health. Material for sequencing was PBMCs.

The CDR3 here is CASSLYGEGESYGYTF. In nucleotides, the CDR3 is TGTGCCAGCAGCTTATATGGGGAGGGGGAGTCGTATGGCTACACCTTC. The J gene is TRBJ1-2, the V gene TRBV7-2; tentatively, D is TRBD1 (6 bases). The CDR3 has 16 residues. V lost 2 bases and J 5 bases, leaving 18 bases between the germline ends. Per the germline V gene, CDR1 is SGHTA and CDR2 is FQGNSA.